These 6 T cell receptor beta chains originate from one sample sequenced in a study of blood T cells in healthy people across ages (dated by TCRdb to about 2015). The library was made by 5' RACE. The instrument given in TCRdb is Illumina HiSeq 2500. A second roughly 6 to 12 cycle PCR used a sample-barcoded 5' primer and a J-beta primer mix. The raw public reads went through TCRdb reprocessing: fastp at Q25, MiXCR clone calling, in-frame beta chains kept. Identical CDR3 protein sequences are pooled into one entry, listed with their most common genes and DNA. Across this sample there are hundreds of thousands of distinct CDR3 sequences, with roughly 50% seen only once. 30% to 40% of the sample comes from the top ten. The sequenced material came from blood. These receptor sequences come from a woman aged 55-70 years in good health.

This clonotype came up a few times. This CDR3 is CSVVTRQGQPQHF. The CDR3 bases are TGCAGCGTTGTTACCCGGCAAGGTCAGCCCCAGCATTTT. The chain employs TRBV29-1 and TRBJ1-5, with no clear D. This CDR3 has 13 residues. Germline loops: CDR1 SQVTM, CDR2 ANQGSEA. Trimming took 4 bases from V and 6 from J, leaving 13 bases between them.

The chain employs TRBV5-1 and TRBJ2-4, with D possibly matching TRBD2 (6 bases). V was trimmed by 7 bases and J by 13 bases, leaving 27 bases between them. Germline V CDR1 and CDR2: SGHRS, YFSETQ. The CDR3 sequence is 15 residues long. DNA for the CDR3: TGCGCCAGCCGAGTCGGGAGTCGCTCCTACAATGAGCAGTACTTC. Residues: CASRVGSRSYNEQYF.

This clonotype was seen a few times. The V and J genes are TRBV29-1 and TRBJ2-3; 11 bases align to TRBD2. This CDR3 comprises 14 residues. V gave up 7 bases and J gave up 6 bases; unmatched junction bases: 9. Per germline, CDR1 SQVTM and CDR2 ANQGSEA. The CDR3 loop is CSAIAGGRVDTQYF. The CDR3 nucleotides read TGCAGCGCAATAGCGGGAGGGCGTGTGGATACGCAGTATTTT.

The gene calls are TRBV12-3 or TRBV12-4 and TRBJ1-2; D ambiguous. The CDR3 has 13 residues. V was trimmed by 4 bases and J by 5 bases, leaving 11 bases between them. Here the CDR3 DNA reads TGTGCCAGCAGTTCGGGTGGGAGTTATGGCTACACCTTC. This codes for CASSSGGSYGYTF.

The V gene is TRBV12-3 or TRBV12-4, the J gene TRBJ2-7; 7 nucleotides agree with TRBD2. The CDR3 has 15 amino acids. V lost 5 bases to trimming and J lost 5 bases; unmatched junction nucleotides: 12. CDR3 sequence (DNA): TGTGCCAGCAGTAGATTCGTTGCGGGAGTGGACGAGCAGTACTTC. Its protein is CASSRFVAGVDEQYF.

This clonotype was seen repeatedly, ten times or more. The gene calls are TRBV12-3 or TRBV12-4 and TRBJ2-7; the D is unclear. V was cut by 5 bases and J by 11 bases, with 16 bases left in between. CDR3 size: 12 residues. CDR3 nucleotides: TGTGCCAGCAGTAGAGGTCCCTCGGCTAAGTACTTC. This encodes CASSRGPSAKYF.